The 23 T cell receptor beta chains below all came from one sample that was sequenced in a study of T cell responses to AZD1222 COVID-19 vaccine. TCRdb keeps only in-frame clones here, not all; method: immunoSEQ multiplex PCR. Of 110,000 or so clones in the sample, about 81% were seen once. The specimen comprised peripheral blood, sampled on day 0 of AZD1222 vaccination. The receptors were sampled from an adult in good health.

The rearrangement links TRBV5-6 to TRBJ2-1; unclear D gene. The CDR3 spans 11 residues. Germline V gene lookup returns CDR1 SGHDT and CDR2 YYEEEE. V was pared by 4 bases and J by 5 bases, with 4 bases between. The CDR3 sequence is CASSQNNEQFF. The DNA for the CDR3 is TGTGCCAGCAGCCAGAACAATGAGCAGTTCTTC.

The V call is TRBV30, the J call TRBJ2-2, with D tentatively TRBD1 or TRBD2 (6 bases each). This CDR3 is 13 amino acids long. The V end was cut by 0 bases, the J end by 6 bases, with 8 bases between. Germline V gene sequence: CDR1 GTSNPN, CDR2 SVGIG (reference sequence). The CDR3 here is CAWSVGGPGELFF. CDR3 nucleotide sequence: TGTGCCTGGAGTGTAGGGGGGCCCGGGGAGCTGTTTTTT.

The chain employs TRBV6-5 and TRBJ2-1; 11 bases line up with TRBD2. The CDR3 runs 14 residues. The trim removed 6 bases at V and 7 bases at J, leaving 5 bases unmatched. Germline CDR1 reads MNHEY; CDR2 reads SVGAGI. The CDR3 loop is CASRIAGGRNEQFF. CDR3 nucleotides: TGTGCCAGCAGAATAGCGGGGGGGCGTAATGAGCAGTTCTTC.

This clone was observed a handful of times. V gene TRBV12-3 or TRBV12-4 combines with J gene TRBJ1-1; D call uncertain. V was cut by 6 bases and J by 2 bases, with 10 bases left in between. The CDR3 length is 13 residues. CDR3 amino acids: CASSVRINTEAFF. In DNA form, the CDR3 reads TGTGCCAGCAGCGTCAGGATAAACACTGAAGCTTTCTTT.

The rearrangement joins TRBV5-4 to TRBJ2-7; 8 bases align to TRBD1. The CDR3 extends over 15 amino acids. The junction had 12 bases not matched to a gene; V was cut back by 5 bases and J by 5 bases. From germline, CDR1 is SGHNT and CDR2 YYREEE (reference sequence). The CDR3: CASRPRRTGSDEQYF. CDR3 in DNA: TGTGCCAGCAGACCGCGCCGGACAGGGAGTGACGAGCAGTACTTC. Combining the CDR3 with reference TRBV5-4 and TRBJ2-7 gives the whole variable domain ETGVTQSPTHLIKTRGQQVTLRCSSQSGHNTVSWYQQALGQGPQFIFQYYREEENGRGNFPPRFSGLQFPNYSSELNVNALELDDSALYLCASRPRRTGSDEQYFGPGTRLTVT.

This chain connects TRBV3-1 (or the pseudogene TRBV3-2) to TRBJ2-7; weak D call: TRBD1 (6 bases). The germline V gene encodes CDR1 LGHDT and CDR2 YNNKEL (reference sequence). The CDR3 length is 13 residues. The germline V and J ends were trimmed by 1 base and 2 bases, with 6 bases remaining between them. The CDR3 here is CASSQGQAYEQYF. CDR3 sequence (DNA): TGTGCCAGCAGCCAAGGACAGGCCTACGAGCAGTACTTC.

The genes are TRBV2 and TRBJ2-2, with unresolved D. This CDR3 has 12 amino acids. In germline, CDR1 is SNHLY, CDR2 FYNNEI. Between the trimmed V and J ends, which lost 7 bases and 6 bases, there was a span of 9 bases. In DNA form, the CDR3 reads TGTGCCAGCAATAATGGGGCCGGGGAGCTGTTTTTT. Its protein product is CASNNGAGELFF.

The rearrangement uses TRBV4-3 and TRBJ1-1; D gene ambiguous. Germline assignment: CDR1 LGHNA and CDR2 YSLEER. This CDR3 spans 12 amino acids. V was trimmed by 0 bases and J by 9 bases, leaving 8 bases between them. DNA for the CDR3: TGCGCCAGCAGCCAAGATATAGGTAAAGCTTTCTTT. Translating it yields CASSQDIGKAFF.

The rearrangement uses TRBV4-2 and TRBJ1-2; TRBD1 agrees at 8 bases. The CDR3 is 18 residues long. Losses at the gene ends were 0 bases for V and 3 bases for J; bases not matched to a gene: 12. Germline V CDR1 and CDR2: LGHNA, YNFKEQ. The CDR3 DNA is TGTGCCAGCAGCCAAGAAGGAGCCAGGGGGCGCGGTCACTATGGCTACACCTTC. Its protein is CASSQEGARGRGHYGYTF.

The chain uses TRBV3-1 (or the pseudogene TRBV3-2) and TRBJ1-6; D is possibly TRBD1 (5 bases). Germline V gives CDR1 LGHDT, CDR2 YNNKEL (reference sequence). Between the trimmed V and J ends, which lost 4 bases and 7 bases, there was a span of 11 bases. CDR3 length: 14 amino acids. Here the CDR3 DNA reads TGTGCCAGCAGCCTGGGACCTGGGAATTCACCCCTCCACTTT. It specifies CASSLGPGNSPLHF.

V usage is TRBV9 and J usage is TRBJ2-2, with D perhaps matching TRBD2 (6 bases). Germline V gene lookup returns CDR1 SGDLS and CDR2 YYNGEE. This CDR3 is built from 14 residues. The ends were cut back, 4 bases at V and 3 bases at J, with 10 bases in the middle. CDR3 in DNA: TGTGCCAGCAGCTCCGGGGGTGACACCGGGGAGCTGTTTTTT. Translating it yields CASSSGGDTGELFF.

The chain is built from TRBV21-1 and TRBJ1-5; whether TRBD1, the table's D call, matches the DNA was not checked. TRBV21-1 is termed a pseudogene. CDR3 length: 18 residues. The CDR3 DNA reads TGTGCCAGCAGCAACAATAAGAAACAGGGTTATAGCAATCAGCCCCAGCATTTT. Translated, it gives CASSNNKKQGYSNQPQHF.

V and J are TRBV18 and TRBJ1-5; no clear D gene. V lost 2 bases and J lost 4, with 18 bases in between. The CDR3 is 17 amino acids. The germline CDR1 and CDR2 sequences are KGHSH and LQKENI. The CDR3 reads CASSPSVGGSNNQPQHF. CDR3 DNA sequence: TGTGCCAGCTCACCAAGCGTTGGAGGGTCTAATAATCAGCCCCAGCATTTT.

This clone appeared once. The J gene is TRBJ1-1, the V gene TRBV9; tentative D call: TRBD1 (5 bases). The CDR3 loop spans 13 amino acids. Trimming left V 5 bases short and J 1 base short, with 9 bases between. Germline V gene sequence: CDR1 SGDLS, CDR2 YYNGEE. The CDR3 region is CASSKRGNTEAFF. The CDR3 DNA is TGTGCCAGCAGTAAGAGGGGGAACACTGAAGCTTTCTTT.

V and J are TRBV5-4 and TRBJ1-1, with TRBD1 identical over 9 bases. This CDR3 is built from 14 residues. The germline V gene has CDR1 SGHNT and CDR2 YYREEE (reference sequence). The V gene end was trimmed by 4 bases and the J gene end by 5 bases; junction bases not matched to a gene: 6. The CDR3 loop is CASSRTGVGTEAFF. The CDR3 DNA reads TGTGCCAGCAGCCGGACAGGGGTAGGAACTGAAGCTTTCTTT.

The rearrangement uses TRBV2 and TRBJ1-1, with TRBD1 as a possible D gene (6 bases). The CDR3 runs 13 residues. The germline V gene has CDR1 SNHLY and CDR2 FYNNEI. Trimming took 8 bases from V and 0 from J, leaving 10 bases between them. The CDR3 sequence is CASLRGLNTEAFF. The CDR3 bases are TGTGCCAGCCTCAGGGGCCTGAACACTGAAGCTTTCTTT.

The table lists this clone with a few counts. V and J are TRBV6-2 or TRBV6-3 and TRBJ2-7; TRBD2 agrees at 9 bases. This CDR3 comprises 16 residues. V lost 0 bases, J lost 3 bases, and 6 bases stayed unmatched. Per germline, CDR1 MNHEY and CDR2 SVGEGT. This chain's CDR3 is CASSYSKTSGNYEQYF. The DNA of the CDR3 is TGTGCCAGCAGTTACTCGAAGACTAGCGGAAACTACGAGCAGTACTTC.

The chain couples TRBV7-9 to TRBJ1-4; 8 bases align to TRBD1. The CDR3 is made up of 16 amino acids. Looked up from germline, CDR1 is SEHNR and CDR2 is FQNEAQ (reference sequence). V lost 5 bases to trimming and J lost 8 bases; unmatched junction nucleotides: 13. CDR3 amino acids: CASSTTSTGVREKLFF. DNA for the CDR3: TGTGCCAGCAGCACTACGTCGACAGGGGTCCGGGAAAAACTGTTTTTT.

J is TRBJ2-3 and V is TRBV7-9, with 8 bases that match TRBD2. V was pared by 0 bases and J by 7 bases, with 6 bases of the junction left unmatched. Germline V gene sequence: CDR1 SEHNR, CDR2 FQNEAQ (reference sequence). The CDR3 spans 15 residues. The CDR3 sequence: CASSLAGGETHTQYF. The CDR3, as DNA: TGTGCCAGCAGCTTAGCCGGGGGGGAGACCCATACGCAGTATTTT.

The chain has TRBV7-9 and TRBJ1-5; 7 bases align to TRBD1. V gave up 1 base and J gave up 0 bases; unmatched junction bases: 9. The CDR3 consists of 18 residues. Germline values: CDR1 SEHNR, CDR2 FQNEAQ (reference sequence). The CDR3, as DNA: TGTGCCAGCAGCTTAGGGGGAGTAGGGGGCTTTAGCAATCAGCCCCAGCATTTT. It is translated as CASSLGGVGGFSNQPQHF.

The J gene is TRBJ1-1, the V gene TRBV15; 7 bases line up with TRBD1. The CDR3 length is 14 residues. The germline gives CDR1 LNHNV, CDR2 YYDKDF (reference sequence). Trimming cost V 6 bases and J 0 bases; bases outside gene matches: 4. CDR3 loop: CATREQGLNTEAFF. The CDR3 DNA is TGTGCCACCAGGGAACAGGGGCTGAACACTGAAGCTTTCTTT.

This chain uses TRBV27 with TRBJ2-2; 10 bases are shared with TRBD2. This CDR3 is 15 amino acids long. The germline V gene encodes CDR1 MNHEY and CDR2 SMNVEV (reference sequence). Unmatched junction bases numbered 5, after V lost 6 bases and J lost 4 bases. The CDR3 DNA reads TGTGCCAGCAGAACTAGCGGGGAGGGCACCGGGGAGCTGTTTTTT. Amino acids: CASRTSGEGTGELFF.

The sample holds one count of this clone. The rearrangement uses TRBV5-1 and TRBJ2-7; a weak D match, TRBD2 (6 bases). The CDR3 covers 14 residues. Germline CDR1 reads SGHRS; CDR2 reads YFSETQ. V was shortened by 3 bases and J by 3 bases, with 13 bases between the two germline ends. CDR3 in DNA: TGCGCCAGCAGCTCCTTTGCGGGGAGCTACGAGCAGTACTTC. Amino acids: CASSSFAGSYEQYF.